This T cell receptor beta chain was recovered during a study of shared clonotypes between healthy human individuals (TCRdb year 2020). Regarding the complete study: Two women and a few men aged 18 to 49 years were included in the cohort. For each donor, CD4 naive and CD4 memory were each given three plates, CD8 naive was given two plates, and CD8 memory was given one plate. The study deeply sequenced blood TCR repertoires of about 5 healthy adults to estimate repertoire size and the extent of clonotype sharing between individuals. Libraries were prepared and TCR repertoires were sequenced by different laboratories using diverse techniques, in order to increase sequencing depth and limit assay-specific biases. Per donor, leukapheresis produced somewhere between about 0.9 and 9 billion PBMCs.

Comments on this clone: The specificity of this receptor is unknown. It has no much larger one-base neighbor in the sample; base qualities were not kept.

Trimmed from V: 4 bases; trimmed from J: 1 base; junction bases lacking a gene match: 4. The germline V gene sets CDR1 to MGHRA and CDR2 to YSYEKL. The CDR3 covers 15 residues, taking in both the cysteine and the phenylalanine. The only DNA kept is the CDR3, 45 bases in frame from the first base. The donors were healthy, HIV-negative adults who had no recently reported acute infections or vaccinations. Every donor was a Caucasian adult residing in Nashville, Tennessee, USA. CD8 memory samples consisted of magnetically selected CD45RO+ cells combined with CCR7-negative CD45RA+ effector memory (TemRA) cells. Blood was collected by leukapheresis, and PBMCs were isolated by Ficoll-Histopaque density gradient centrifugation and then cryopreserved in liquid nitrogen vapor phase. Analytical flow cytometry was used to check the purity and quantity of every magnetically sorted T cell population. Genomic DNA was isolated from every sorted fraction and measured by UV absorbance on a Nanodrop 2000c.

Using the deep immunoSEQ assay, TCR CDR3 regions were amplified from genomic DNA by multiplex PCR. Genomic DNA extracted from each cell subset was distributed evenly over all wells of several immunoSEQ 96-well plates, and each plate served as one replicate. For sorted subsets, approximately 190 ng of genomic DNA, equivalent to tens of thousands of T cell genomes, went into each replicate PCR. Purified libraries were quantified with a Qubit 3.0 fluorometer, sized on a Bioanalyzer 2100, and re-quantified with the KAPA Library Quantification kit. Every immunoSEQ 96-well plate was sequenced on a separate single-read 150-cycle Illumina NextSeq 550 flow cell. Per the source publication's procedure: Because the immunoSEQ output held only junctional sequences and lacked quality scores, the filtering could not match the filtering applied to full-length reads. Sequences were annotated with PyIR, a Python wrapper for IgBLAST v1.9, using IMGT germline references to assign V/J genes and CDR3. Any read was removed if the V/J assignment was weak (E-value above 1e-6), the CDR3 was missing, or the read contained stop codons, out-of-frame junctions, or ambiguous translated residues. V3J clonotypes were defined as sequences sharing the same inferred V gene, J gene, and CDR3 amino acid sequence. The percentage overlap between two repertoires was calculated by dividing the number of shared unique clonotypes by the size of the smaller repertoire. Richness of each repertoire was evaluated using RTK rarefaction, the Chao1 estimator, and Recon v2.1 estimates of unobserved clonotypes. OLGA was used to compute generation probabilities for all TCRbeta clonotypes that the gDNA method yielded from a few donors. Sourced from immuneACCESS, this table was stored by TCRdb with only in-frame sequences that have V and J called. A share of the clones is absent; for the studies checked, an unresolved V gene accounts for under half, and the remainder has no known explanation. V and J calls and clone size follow that table, whereas D and trimming were derived from the DNA. A total of 650,000 to 700,000 clones appear in this sample, around 90% of them only once. The top ten clones comprise 34% of the sample.

Overall results and qualifications from the work: Compared with non-shared clonotypes, clonotypes shared by all four sorted-subset donors had higher generation probabilities. Even with the large sequencing depth, rarefaction of the sorted-subset datasets indicated that sequencing was incomplete. The genetic and exposure-history diversity represented was limited by the small number of donors. Only blood was sampled, and tissue TCR repertoires likely differ from those in blood. Naive subsets generally had larger estimated clonotype richness than memory subsets did. Across four donors, approximately 5% of naive CD4, approximately 4% of naive CD8, about 2.3% of memory CD4, and over 0.35% of memory CD8 clonotypes were shared. Pairwise subsampling led to the expectation that sequencing depth would affect the degree of clonotype sharing among donors.

The sequenced sample was memory CD8+ T cells from PBMCs. The cell subset or site label of this sample denotes: CD45RO+ cells pooled with CCR7-negative TemRA cells. The chain joins TRBV4-1 to TRBJ2-1; TRBD2 matches 7 bases in the middle. This TCR was sampled from a young man in good health. Some clones in this sample may be carry-over from other donors' samples. CDR3 region: CASSPGRGSYNEQFF. Read as DNA, the sequence is TGCGCCAGCAGCCCAGGGCGGGGGTCCTACAATGAGCAGTTCTTC.